A selection of T cell receptor beta chains follows, all from one sample in a study of cytomegalovirus exposure and HLA in healthy donors. Method: immunoSEQ multiplex PCR; TCRdb's copy keeps in-frame clones and lacks some. The sample has approximately 150,000 clones; 65% to 75% are singletons. The sequenced sample was PBMCs. Receptors originate from a man between 60 and 75 years old in good health and CMV-seronegative. CDR3s include the opening cysteine and the closing phenylalanine or tryptophan. Fields, in order: J gene, V gene, D gene, clone size, CDR3 DNA, CDR3 protein. The D gene is left open where the match is weak. Only some rows state a clone size, as once, few, many or a class for expanded clones.

J gene: TRBJ2-7
V gene: TRBV5-1
D gene: .
clone size: few
CDR3 DNA: TGCGCCAGCAGCTTTCCGGGAAGCGCCTACGAGCAGTACTTC
CDR3 protein: CASSFPGSAYEQYF

J gene: TRBJ1-1
V gene: TRBV5-4
D gene: TRBD1
clone size: .
CDR3 DNA: TGTGCCAGCAGCTTGGATCGAGAGGGGGCTCTGAACACTGAAGCTTTCTTT
CDR3 protein: CASSLDREGALNTEAFF

J gene: TRBJ1-1
V gene: TRBV9
D gene: .
clone size: .
CDR3 DNA: TGTGCCAGCAGCGTAGAATCCGGGTCTTTTGCTGAAGCTTTCTTT
CDR3 protein: CASSVESGSFAEAFF

J gene: TRBJ1-2
V gene: TRBV29-1
D gene: .
clone size: once
CDR3 DNA: TGCAGCGTTGCGGACCCCCAACAGGGCTATGGCTACACCTTC
CDR3 protein: CSVADPQQGYGYTF

J gene: TRBJ2-7
V gene: TRBV4-1
D gene: .
clone size: .
CDR3 DNA: TGCGCCAGCAGCCAAACCCCGGACAGCCTCTACGAGCAGTACTTC
CDR3 protein: CASSQTPDSLYEQYF

J gene: TRBJ2-7
V gene: TRBV9
D gene: .
clone size: .
CDR3 DNA: TGTGCCAGCAGTCGCGGTTTCACCTACGAGCAGTACTTC
CDR3 protein: CASSRGFTYEQYF

J gene: TRBJ1-1
V gene: TRBV9
D gene: TRBD1
clone size: .
CDR3 DNA: TGTGCCAGCAGCGTATTCCGGGACAGGGATACTGAAGCTTTCTTT
CDR3 protein: CASSVFRDRDTEAFF

J gene: TRBJ2-1
V gene: TRBV6-1
D gene: TRBD1
clone size: .
CDR3 DNA: TGTGCCAGCACAGACAGGGTCTCCGACAATGAGCAGTTCTTC
CDR3 protein: CASTDRVSDNEQFF

J gene: TRBJ1-2
V gene: TRBV15
D gene: .
clone size: few
CDR3 DNA: TGTGCCACCAGCAGAGTAGCGGCAGGTTCTAACTATGGCTACACCTTC
CDR3 protein: CATSRVAAGSNYGYTF

J gene: TRBJ1-2
V gene: TRBV6-1
D gene: .
clone size: .
CDR3 DNA: TGTGCCAGCATAATTAGTCCAGGCGCCTATGGCTACACCTTC
CDR3 protein: CASIISPGAYGYTF

J gene: TRBJ1-3
V gene: TRBV19
D gene: TRBD1
clone size: few
CDR3 DNA: TGTGCCAGTAGTGTTGGACAGGGGCCTGGAAACACCATATATTTT
CDR3 protein: CASSVGQGPGNTIYF

J gene: TRBJ2-2
V gene: TRBV19
D gene: .
clone size: .
CDR3 DNA: TGTGCCAGTAGTCAAGGACTGGCCGGGGAGCTGTTTTTT
CDR3 protein: CASSQGLAGELFF

J gene: TRBJ2-7
V gene: TRBV9
D gene: .
clone size: .
CDR3 DNA: TGTGCCAGCAGCGTAAGCGGCCGCTCCTACGAGCAGTACTTC
CDR3 protein: CASSVSGRSYEQYF

J gene: TRBJ2-5
V gene: TRBV18
D gene: TRBD1
clone size: .
CDR3 DNA: TGTGCCAGCTCACCTGGTGGACAGGGTCAAGAGACCCAGTACTTC
CDR3 protein: CASSPGGQGQETQYF

J gene: TRBJ1-5
V gene: TRBV19
D gene: TRBD1
clone size: .
CDR3 DNA: TGTGCCAGTAGTATCAGAACAGGGGGGGATAATCAGCCCCAGCATTTT
CDR3 protein: CASSIRTGGDNQPQHF

J gene: TRBJ2-7
V gene: TRBV7-9
D gene: TRBD2
clone size: .
CDR3 DNA: TGTGCCAGCAGCTTATTCCCGTTACTAGCGGAGGAATACGAGCAGTACTTC
CDR3 protein: CASSLFPLLAEEYEQYF

J gene: TRBJ2-5
V gene: TRBV7-3
D gene: .
clone size: .
CDR3 DNA: TGTGCCAGCAGCTTACTAGGAACGGAGACCCAGTACTTC
CDR3 protein: CASSLLGTETQYF

J gene: TRBJ1-1
V gene: TRBV27
D gene: .
clone size: few
CDR3 DNA: TGTGCCAGCAGTGGCCCCTACAGGACCGAAGCTTTCTTT
CDR3 protein: CASSGPYRTEAFF

J gene: TRBJ1-6
V gene: TRBV4-3
D gene: .
clone size: .
CDR3 DNA: TGCGCCAGCAGCTCATTAGGGGCCAATTCACCCCTCCACTTT
CDR3 protein: CASSSLGANSPLHF

J gene: TRBJ1-2
V gene: TRBV19
D gene: TRBD1
clone size: few
CDR3 DNA: TGTGCCAGTAGTACCCAGACAGGGGAAATTGGCTACACCTTC
CDR3 protein: CASSTQTGEIGYTF

J gene: TRBJ2-7
V gene: TRBV7-9
D gene: .
clone size: few
CDR3 DNA: TGTGCCAGCAGCTTATCAAGCGGTAGCTCCTACGAGCAGTACTTC
CDR3 protein: CASSLSSGSSYEQYF

J gene: TRBJ1-2
V gene: TRBV5-6
D gene: TRBD1
clone size: .
CDR3 DNA: TGTGCCAGCAGCGGAACAGGGGGCAACTATGGCTACACCTTC
CDR3 protein: CASSGTGGNYGYTF

J gene: TRBJ2-1
V gene: TRBV5-1
D gene: .
clone size: once
CDR3 DNA: TGCGCCAGCAGCTTGTTGGGGGGTACATACAATGAGCAGTTCTTC
CDR3 protein: CASSLLGGTYNEQFF

J gene: TRBJ1-3
V gene: TRBV29-1
D gene: .
clone size: .
CDR3 DNA: TGCAGCGTTCGGTTCGCAGAGGGGGATCATGGAAACACCATATATTTT
CDR3 protein: CSVRFAEGDHGNTIYF